This T cell receptor (beta chain) was identified in a study of T-cell reconstitution after alpha-beta-depleted transplantation in children (dated by TCRdb to the mid-2010s). As for the study more broadly: Using TCR repertoire profiling, the study quantitatively followed how T-cell immune reconstitution unfolded in children after TCRalphabeta/CD19-depleted allogeneic hematopoietic cell transplantation.

The sample's treatment or condition label is to be understood as: allogeneic hematopoietic cell transplantation with graft depleted of TCRalphabeta T cells and CD19 B cells. Transplant recipients were children who received TCRalphabeta/CD19-depleted allogeneic hematopoietic cell grafts. The receptor library was made with PCR. TCRdb shows the sequencer as Illumina HiSeq 2500. To normalize quantification of the TCRbeta repertoire, the TCR libraries were built with molecular barcoding that relied on unique molecular identifiers. The public sequencing data were trimmed at Q25 with fastp and processed into clonotypes with MiXCR by TCRdb, which kept only in-frame beta chains. For every CDR3 protein sequence, its rows merge into one entry that carries the most common genes and DNA. For this sample the table gives about 250,000 distinct CDR3 sequences, of which under 30% were detected only once. The ten largest clones take up around 4.8% of the sample.

Note on this clonotype: This clone's antigen is unknown. The input lacks base qualities; no much larger clone sits a single base away.

Broad study findings and their caveats: Apparently early alphabetaT-cell count recovery about two months after transplant reportedly relied on only several hundred rapidly expanded clones derived from non-depleted graft cells. In some patients, the high TCRbeta diversity seen at day 60 was put down to recipient T cells and intrathymic progenitors that had survived conditioning. Over subsequent months, a decline in hyperexpanded clone frequencies was noted, and after one year, T-cell counts and TCRbeta diversity were mostly ascribed to newly produced T cells.

Measured from the cysteine to the phenylalanine, the CDR3 is 12 residues long. Only the CDR3 DNA is retained, 36 bases long and in frame from the first base. The germline ends are 11 bases apart after V is trimmed by 6 bases and J by 7 bases. The V and J segments used are TRBV12-3 or TRBV12-4 and TRBJ2-3; TRBD1 is possibly the D segment (6 matching bases). This TCR derives from a female patient aged 2 to 10 who had a stem cell transplant for congenital amegakaryocytic thrombocytopenia, so the T cells may come from the graft donor. Sequencing used PBMCs, mostly from graft donor cells, obtained 360 days after TCRalphabeta/CD19-depleted stem cell transplant. CDR3 reads: CASRLGQYTQYF. The DNA sequence is TGTGCCAGCAGACTCGGACAGTATACGCAGTATTTT.